This TCR beta chain was obtained from a study of T cells after posttransplantation cyclophosphamide. Assay: immunoSEQ multiplex PCR; the TCRdb copy retains only in-frame clones and omits some. The sample comprises 10,000 or so clones, around four fifths of which are singletons, and approximately 15% rests with the top ten. From germline, CDR1 is SGHRS and CDR2 YFSETQ. The CDR3 is 15 residues long. The V gene lost 0 bases and the J gene lost 2 bases, with 11 bases spanning the gap. Turning to this clone: The antigen remains unidentified.

A marrow graft followed busulfan-fludarabine conditioning, with cyclophosphamide on days +3 and +4. Study-wide findings and caveats: Recipient CMV seropositivity and CMV reactivation strongly tracked TRB clonality. Blood and skin or GI T cell repertoires showed limited TRB overlap. Donor CD8+ memory clones often dominated recipient blood repertoires at later times.

V gene TRBV5-1 combines with J gene TRBJ1-1; unclear D gene. The sequence derives from a female patient between 50 and 60 years old who received an allogeneic stem cell transplant from a related donor, was CMV-positive, and had no GVHD. Among the T cells, some may be from the graft donor. The source was PBMCs, collected 1,700 to 2,000 days after allogeneic stem cell transplant with posttransplant cyclophosphamide. CDR3 protein: CASSLAGTFNTEAFF. The CDR3 nucleotides are TGCGCCAGCAGCTTGGCGGGTACTTTTAACACTGAAGCTTTCTTT.